Here is one T cell receptor (beta chain) with its context. Its target is not known. A read error may explain this, as a much larger clone is one base away. Arm-PCR with iRepertoire HTBI primers amplified the CDR3 regions for these TCR beta libraries. Each CDR3 protein is one row after TCRdb ran MiXCR on the multiplex PCR reads. The data contain 390,000 or so distinct CDR3 sequences, 20% to 25% of them singletons. The sample comes from a study of regulatory T cells in long-lasting Graves disease. Overall study findings and caveats: Researchers reported studying only peripheral blood, not thyroid tissue. Persistent Graves' patients showed a TCR diversity that was lower than that of newly diagnosed ones. Limited sample numbers may have lowered accuracy.

Time point reported: persistent/refractory GD, antithyroid drugs over 5 years with positive TRAb. The TCR library was prepared using RNA isolated from PBMCs. One endocrinology department in Xi'an, China, was where patients came from. Germline values: CDR1 MDHEN, CDR2 SYDVKM. V was shortened by 5 bases and J by 9 bases, with 11 bases between the two germline ends. The CDR3 consists of 12 residues. The source of this sequence is a woman aged 40 to 50 with Graves disease. The starting material was peripheral blood mononuclear cells (PBMCs), obtained when the disease was refractory, from a patient treated with antithyroid drugs. The gene calls are TRBV28 and TRBJ2-4, with D hard to call. The DNA for the CDR3 is TGTGCCAGCAGTCCATGCAGGTTCATTCAGTACTTC. Its translation: CASSPCRFIQYF.